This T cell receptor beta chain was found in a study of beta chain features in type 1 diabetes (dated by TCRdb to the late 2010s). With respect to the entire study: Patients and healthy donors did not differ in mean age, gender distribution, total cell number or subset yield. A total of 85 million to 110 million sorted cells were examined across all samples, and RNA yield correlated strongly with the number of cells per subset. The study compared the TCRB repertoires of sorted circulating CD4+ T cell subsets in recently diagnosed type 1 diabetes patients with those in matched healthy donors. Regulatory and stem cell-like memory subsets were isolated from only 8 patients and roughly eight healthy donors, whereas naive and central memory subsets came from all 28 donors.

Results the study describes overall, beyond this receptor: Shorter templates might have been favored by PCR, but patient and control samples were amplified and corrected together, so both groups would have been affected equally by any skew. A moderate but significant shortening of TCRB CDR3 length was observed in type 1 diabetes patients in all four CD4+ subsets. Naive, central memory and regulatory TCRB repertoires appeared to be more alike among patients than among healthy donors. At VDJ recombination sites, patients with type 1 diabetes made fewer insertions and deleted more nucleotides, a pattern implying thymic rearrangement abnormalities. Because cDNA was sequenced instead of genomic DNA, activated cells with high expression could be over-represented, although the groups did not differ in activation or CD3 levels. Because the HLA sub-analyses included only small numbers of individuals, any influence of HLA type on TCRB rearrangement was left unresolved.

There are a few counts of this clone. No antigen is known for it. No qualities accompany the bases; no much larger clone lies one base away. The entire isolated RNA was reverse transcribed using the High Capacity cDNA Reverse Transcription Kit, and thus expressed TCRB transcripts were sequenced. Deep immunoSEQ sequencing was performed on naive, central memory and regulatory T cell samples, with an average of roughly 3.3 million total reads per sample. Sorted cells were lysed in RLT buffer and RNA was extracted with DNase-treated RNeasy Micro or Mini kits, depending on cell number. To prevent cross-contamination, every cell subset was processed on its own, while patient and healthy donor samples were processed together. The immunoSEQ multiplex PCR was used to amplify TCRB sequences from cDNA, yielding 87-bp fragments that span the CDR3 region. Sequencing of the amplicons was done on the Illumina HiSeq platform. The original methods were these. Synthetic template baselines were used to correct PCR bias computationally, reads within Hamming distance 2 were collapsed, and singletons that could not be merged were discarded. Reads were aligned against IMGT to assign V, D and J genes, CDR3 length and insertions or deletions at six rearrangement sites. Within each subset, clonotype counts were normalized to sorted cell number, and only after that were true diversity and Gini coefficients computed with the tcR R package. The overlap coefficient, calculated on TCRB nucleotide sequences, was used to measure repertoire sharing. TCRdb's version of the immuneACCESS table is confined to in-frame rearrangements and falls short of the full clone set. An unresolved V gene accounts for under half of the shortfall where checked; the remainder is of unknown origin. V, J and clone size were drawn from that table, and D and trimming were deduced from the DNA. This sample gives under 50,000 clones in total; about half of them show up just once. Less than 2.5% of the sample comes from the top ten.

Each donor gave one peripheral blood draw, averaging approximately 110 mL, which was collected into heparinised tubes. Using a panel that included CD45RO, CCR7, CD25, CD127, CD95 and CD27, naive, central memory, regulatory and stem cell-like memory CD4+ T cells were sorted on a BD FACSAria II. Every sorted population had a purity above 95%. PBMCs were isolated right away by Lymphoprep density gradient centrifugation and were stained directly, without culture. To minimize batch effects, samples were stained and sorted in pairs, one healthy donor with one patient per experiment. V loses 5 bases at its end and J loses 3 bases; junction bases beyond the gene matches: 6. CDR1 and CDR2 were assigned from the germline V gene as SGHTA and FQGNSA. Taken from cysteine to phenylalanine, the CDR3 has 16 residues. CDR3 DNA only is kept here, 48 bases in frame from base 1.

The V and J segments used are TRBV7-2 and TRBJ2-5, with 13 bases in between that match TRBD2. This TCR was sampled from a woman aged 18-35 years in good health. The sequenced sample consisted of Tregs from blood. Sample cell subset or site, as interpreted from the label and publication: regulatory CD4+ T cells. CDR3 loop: CASSPRTSGGEETQYF. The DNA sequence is TGTGCCAGCAGCCCCAGGACTAGCGGGGGCGAAGAGACCCAGTACTTC.